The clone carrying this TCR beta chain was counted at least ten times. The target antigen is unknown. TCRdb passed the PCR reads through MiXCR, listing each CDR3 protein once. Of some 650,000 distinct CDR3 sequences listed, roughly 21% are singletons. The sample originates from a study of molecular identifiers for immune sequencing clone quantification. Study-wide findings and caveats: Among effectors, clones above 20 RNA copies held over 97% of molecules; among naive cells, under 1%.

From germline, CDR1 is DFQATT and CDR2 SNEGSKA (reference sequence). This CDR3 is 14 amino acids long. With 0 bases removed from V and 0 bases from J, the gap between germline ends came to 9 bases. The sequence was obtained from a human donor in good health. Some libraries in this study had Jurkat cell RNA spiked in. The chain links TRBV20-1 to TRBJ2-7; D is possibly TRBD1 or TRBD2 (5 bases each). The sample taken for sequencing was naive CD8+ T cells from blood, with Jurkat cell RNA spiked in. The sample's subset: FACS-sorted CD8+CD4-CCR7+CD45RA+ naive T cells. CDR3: CSARDFGTSYEQYF. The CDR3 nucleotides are TGCAGTGCTAGAGATTTCGGGACCTCCTACGAGCAGTACTTC.